This TCR beta chain came from a study of T cell responses to AZD1222 COVID-19 vaccine. The overall study: The analysis combined second doses at about 4 or about 12 weeks. Study-wide results and caveats: Spike regions recognized by vaccine-associated CD4 TCRs spanned the protein, led by 160-218 and 743-854. The donor group comprised mostly white British people and more females; the analysis possibly underestimated clonal diversity.

On this clone itself: Antigen specificity is unknown.

The ends were cut back, 0 bases at V and 13 bases at J, with 13 bases in the middle. The CDR3 runs 14 residues. Per germline, CDR1 MNHEY and CDR2 SVGEGT. Measured with immunoSEQ multiplex PCR; TCRdb has only the in-frame clones, and not every one. Counted here are 120,000 to 150,000 clones, about 90% occurring once; the ten biggest clones make up about 5.9%. V and J are TRBV6-2 or TRBV6-3 and TRBJ1-6; D not resolved. This receptor was identified in an adult in good health. This sample comprised peripheral blood, obtained on day 0 of AZD1222 vaccination. DNA for the CDR3: TGTGCCAGCAGTTACTCCGACACACTAACGCCCCTCCACTTT. Protein: CASSYSDTLTPLHF.